This T cell receptor (beta chain) was documented in a study of T cell responses to AZD1222 COVID-19 vaccine. General study findings and limits: The study identified only five to seven AZD1222 recipients as seropositive at baseline. Unmutated variant regions are reportedly the target of nearly half of TCRs that are spike-specific.

Using immunoSEQ multiplex PCR, the repertoire was profiled, and TCRdb retains in-frame clones only, with some absent. The sample shows roughly 80,000 clones, under 95% of them seen only once. This CDR3 spans 12 amino acids. CDR1 is GTSNPN and CDR2 is SVGIG in the germline V gene (reference sequence). Trimming removed 1 base at V and 3 bases at J, with 6 bases between. Notes on this clone: Its antigen remains unidentified.

This rearrangement joins TRBV30 to TRBJ2-5; D gene uncertain. The sequence was obtained from an adult in good health. Sequenced material: peripheral blood, taken on day 0 of MenACWY control vaccination. The CDR3 sequence is CAWSGTKETQYF. The CDR3 nucleotides are TGTGCCTGGAGTGGGACCAAAGAGACCCAGTACTTC.